The next 7 T cell receptor beta chains were all read from a single sample in a study of shared clonotypes between healthy human individuals. Profiling relied on immunoSEQ multiplex PCR, and the TCRdb table lists in-frame clones only, not all of them. The sample holds over a million clones, about 80% seen once. Sequencing was done on a sample of memory CD4+ T cells from PBMCs. Subset reported: CD45RA-negative fraction. The receptors were sampled from a man aged 18 to 30 in good health. Some clones in this sample may be carry-over from other donors' samples.

The CDR3 protein is CASSEDLPPYEQFF. The CDR3, as DNA: TGTGCCAGCAGCGAGGACCTACCCCCTTATGAGCAGTTCTTC. The rearrangement links TRBV5-4 to TRBJ2-1; D unresolved. V was clipped by 4 bases and J by 8 bases, with 16 bases between them. The CDR3 consists of 14 residues. Germline CDR1 and CDR2: SGHNT and YYREEE (reference sequence). The whole variable domain, filled in from reference TRBV5-4 and TRBJ2-1, reads ETGVTQSPTHLIKTRGQQVTLRCSSQSGHNTVSWYQQALGQGPQFIFQYYREEENGRGNFPPRFSGLQFPNYSSELNVNALELDDSALYLCASSEDLPPYEQFFGPGTRLTVL.

CDR3 nucleotide sequence: TGCGCCAGCAGCCAAGATTCGACGGGTTCGGGCAATCAGCCCCAGCATTTT. It codes for CASSQDSTGSGNQPQHF. The V call is TRBV4-3, the J call TRBJ1-5; no clear D gene. V lost 0 bases and J lost 2, with 14 bases in between. The germline gives CDR1 LGHNA, CDR2 YSLEER. This CDR3 has 17 residues.

As for this clone: The same CDR3 arises from other DNA sequences in this sample as well. The chain employs TRBV2 and TRBJ2-7; D unclear. Per the germline V gene, CDR1 is SNHLY and CDR2 is FYNNEI. The CDR3 length is 11 residues. Between the trimmed V and J ends, which lost 4 bases and 2 bases, there was a span of 3 bases. For the CDR3, the DNA is TGTGCCAGCAGTGTTACCTACGAGCAGTACTTC. This encodes CASSVTYEQYF. The complete variable domain, with remaining parts taken from reference TRBV2 and TRBJ2-7, reads EPEVTQTPSHQVTQMGQEVILRCVPISNHLYFYWYRQILGQKVEFLVSFYNNEISEKSEIFDDQFSVERPDGSNFTLKIRSTKLEDSAMYFCASSVTYEQYFGPGTRLTVT.

The V gene is TRBV25-1, the J gene TRBJ2-5, with D uncertain. Germline CDR1 MGHDK, CDR2 SYGVNS. The CDR3 has 15 amino acids. V was shortened by 2 bases and J by 5 bases, with 15 bases between the two germline ends. The CDR3 loop reads CASSEPSLESETQYF. The CDR3 coding sequence is TGTGCCAGCAGTGAACCGAGTCTAGAATCTGAGACCCAGTACTTC. The full variable domain, completed using reference TRBV25-1 and TRBJ2-5, is EADIYQTPRYLVIGTGKKITLECSQTMGHDKMYWYQQDPGMELHLIHYSYGVNSTEKGDLSSESTVSRIRTEHFPLTLESARPSHTSQYLCASSEPSLESETQYFGPGTRLLVL.

The gene calls are TRBV29-1 and TRBJ2-2; no definite D call. The CDR3 extends over 13 amino acids. Trimming pared 5 bases from V and 6 bases from J, leaving 13 bases between. In germline, CDR1 is SQVTM, CDR2 ANQGSEA. The chain's CDR3 is CSVIEGMAGELFF. The CDR3 region has the DNA TGCAGCGTTATCGAAGGAATGGCCGGGGAGCTGTTTTTT.

The J gene is TRBJ2-2, the V gene TRBV12-1; the table's D call, TRBD2, has no DNA check behind it. TRBV12-1 constitutes a pseudogene. The CDR3 runs to 19 residues. The chain's CDR3 is CASSPAGAGRPRDTGELFF. The CDR3 bases are TGTGCCAGCAGCCCTGCCGGGGCGGGACGGCCAAGGGACACCGGGGAGCTGTTTTTT.

The V call is TRBV4-3, the J call TRBJ1-2; 8 nucleotides line up with TRBD1. Germline-derived CDR1 and CDR2 are LGHNA and YSLEER. CDR3 length: 13 amino acids. The V segment lost 7 bases and the J segment 8 bases; nucleotides outside the gene matches: 9. This CDR3 reads CASTPDRGLGYTF. The CDR3 bases are TGCGCCAGCACCCCAGACAGGGGACTCGGCTACACCTTC.